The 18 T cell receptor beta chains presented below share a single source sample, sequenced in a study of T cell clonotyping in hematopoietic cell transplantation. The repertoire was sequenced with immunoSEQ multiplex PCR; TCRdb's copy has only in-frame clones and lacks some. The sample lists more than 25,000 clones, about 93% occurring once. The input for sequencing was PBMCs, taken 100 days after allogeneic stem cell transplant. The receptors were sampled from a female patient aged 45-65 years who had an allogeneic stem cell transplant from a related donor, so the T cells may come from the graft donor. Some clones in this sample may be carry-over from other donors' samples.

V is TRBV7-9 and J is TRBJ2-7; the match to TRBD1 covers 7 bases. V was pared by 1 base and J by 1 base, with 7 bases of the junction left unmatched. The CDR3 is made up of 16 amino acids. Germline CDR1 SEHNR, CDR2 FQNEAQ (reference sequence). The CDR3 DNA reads TGTGCCAGCAGCTTAGGACAGGGAGAGAAGTCCTACGAGCAGTACTTC. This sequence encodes CASSLGQGEKSYEQYF.

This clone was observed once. The CDR3 sequence is CASSVSSRVFSGYTF. DNA for the CDR3: TGTGCCAGCAGCGTTTCGAGCAGGGTGTTTAGCGGCTACACCTTC. The chain has TRBV9 and TRBJ1-2, with TRBD1 as a possible D gene (5 bases). The CDR3 contains 15 residues. Germline CDR1 and CDR2: SGDLS and YYNGEE. V was trimmed by 2 bases and J by 8 bases, leaving 19 bases between them.

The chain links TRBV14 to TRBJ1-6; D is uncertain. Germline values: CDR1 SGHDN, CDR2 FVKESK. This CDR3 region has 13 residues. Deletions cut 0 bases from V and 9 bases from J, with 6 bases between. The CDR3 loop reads CASSQDWVSPLHF. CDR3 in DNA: TGTGCCAGCAGCCAAGATTGGGTTTCACCCCTCCACTTT.

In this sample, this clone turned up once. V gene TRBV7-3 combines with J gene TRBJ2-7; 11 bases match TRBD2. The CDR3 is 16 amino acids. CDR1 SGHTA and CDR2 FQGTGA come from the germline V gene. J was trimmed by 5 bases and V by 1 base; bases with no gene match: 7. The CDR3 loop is CASSLKISGGAHEQYF. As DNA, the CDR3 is TGTGCCAGCAGCTTAAAAATTAGCGGGGGGGCTCACGAGCAGTACTTC.

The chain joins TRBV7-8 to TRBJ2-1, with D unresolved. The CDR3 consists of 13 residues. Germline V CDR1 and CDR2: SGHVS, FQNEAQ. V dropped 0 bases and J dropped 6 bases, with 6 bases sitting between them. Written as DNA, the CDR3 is TGTGCCAGCAGCTTAGCGAGTGGCAATGAGCAGTTCTTC. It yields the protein CASSLASGNEQFF.

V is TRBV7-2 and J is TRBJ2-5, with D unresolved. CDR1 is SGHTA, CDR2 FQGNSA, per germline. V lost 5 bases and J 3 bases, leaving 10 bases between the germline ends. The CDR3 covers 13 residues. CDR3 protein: CASSPIGKETQYF. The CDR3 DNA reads TGTGCCAGCAGCCCAATAGGGAAAGAGACCCAGTACTTC.

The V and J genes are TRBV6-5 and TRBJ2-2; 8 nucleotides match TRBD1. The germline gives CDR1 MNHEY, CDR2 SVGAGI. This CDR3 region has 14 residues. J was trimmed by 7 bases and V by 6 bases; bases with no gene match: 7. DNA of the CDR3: TGTGCCAGCAGAAAGGACAGGGCAATCGGGGAGCTGTTTTTT. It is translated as CASRKDRAIGELFF.

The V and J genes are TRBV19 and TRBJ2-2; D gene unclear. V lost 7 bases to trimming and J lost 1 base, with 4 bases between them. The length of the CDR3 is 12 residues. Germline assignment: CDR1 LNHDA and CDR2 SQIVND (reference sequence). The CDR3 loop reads CASTQNTGELFF. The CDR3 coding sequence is TGTGCCAGTACTCAGAACACCGGGGAGCTGTTTTTT.

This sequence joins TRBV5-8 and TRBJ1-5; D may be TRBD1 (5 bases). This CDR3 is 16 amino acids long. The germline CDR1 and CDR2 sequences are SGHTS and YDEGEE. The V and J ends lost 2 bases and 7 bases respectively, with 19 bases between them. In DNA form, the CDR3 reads TGTGCCAGCAGCTTCTGGCAGGGAATATCGGGACAGCCCCAGCATTTT. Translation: CASSFWQGISGQPQHF.

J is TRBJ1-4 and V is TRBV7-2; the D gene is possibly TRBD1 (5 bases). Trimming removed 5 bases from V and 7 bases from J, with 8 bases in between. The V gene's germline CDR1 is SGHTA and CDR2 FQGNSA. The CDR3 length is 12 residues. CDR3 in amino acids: CASSLRGEKLFF. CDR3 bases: TGTGCCAGCAGCCTAAGGGGTGAAAAACTGTTTTTT.

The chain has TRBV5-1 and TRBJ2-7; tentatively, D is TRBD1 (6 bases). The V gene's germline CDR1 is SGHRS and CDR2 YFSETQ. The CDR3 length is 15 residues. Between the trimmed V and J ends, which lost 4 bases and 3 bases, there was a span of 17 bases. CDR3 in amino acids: CASSVGTRQSYEQYF. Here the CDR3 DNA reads TGCGCCAGCAGCGTCGGGACACGGCAAAGCTACGAGCAGTACTTC. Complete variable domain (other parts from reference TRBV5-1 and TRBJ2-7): KAGVTQTPRYLIKTRGQQVTLSCSPISGHRSVSWYQQTPGQGLQFLFEYFSETQRNKGNFPGRFSGRQFSNSRSEMNVSTLELGDSALYLCASSVGTRQSYEQYFGPGTRLTVT.

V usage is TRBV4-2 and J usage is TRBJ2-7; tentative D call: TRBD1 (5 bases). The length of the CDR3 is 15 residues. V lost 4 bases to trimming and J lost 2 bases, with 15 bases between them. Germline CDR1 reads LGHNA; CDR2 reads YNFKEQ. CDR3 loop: CASSRGRESTYEQYF. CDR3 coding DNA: TGTGCCAGCAGCCGGGGCAGGGAATCTACCTACGAGCAGTACTTC.

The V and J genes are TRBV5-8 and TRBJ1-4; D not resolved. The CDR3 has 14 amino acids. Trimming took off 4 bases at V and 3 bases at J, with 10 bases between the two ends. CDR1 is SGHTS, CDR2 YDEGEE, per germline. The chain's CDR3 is CASSTGGPNEKLFF. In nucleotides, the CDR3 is TGTGCCAGCAGCACGGGAGGACCTAATGAAAAACTGTTTTTT. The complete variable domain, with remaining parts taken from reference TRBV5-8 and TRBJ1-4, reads EAGVTQSPTHLIKTRGQQATLRCSPISGHTSVYWYQQALGLGLQFLLWYDEGEERNRGNFPPRFSGRQFPNYSSELNVNALELEDSALYLCASSTGGPNEKLFFGSGTQLSVL.

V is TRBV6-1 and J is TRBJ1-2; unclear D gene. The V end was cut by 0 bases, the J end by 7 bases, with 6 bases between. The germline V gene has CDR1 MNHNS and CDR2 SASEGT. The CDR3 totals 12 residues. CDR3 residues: CASSEARAGYTF. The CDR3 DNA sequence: TGTGCCAGCAGTGAAGCCCGGGCTGGCTACACCTTC.

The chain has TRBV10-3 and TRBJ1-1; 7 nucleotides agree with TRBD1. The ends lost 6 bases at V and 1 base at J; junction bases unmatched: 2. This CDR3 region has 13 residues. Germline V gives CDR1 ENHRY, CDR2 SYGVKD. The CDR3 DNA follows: TGTGCCATCAGCGACAGGGAGAACACTGAAGCTTTCTTT. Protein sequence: CAISDRENTEAFF.

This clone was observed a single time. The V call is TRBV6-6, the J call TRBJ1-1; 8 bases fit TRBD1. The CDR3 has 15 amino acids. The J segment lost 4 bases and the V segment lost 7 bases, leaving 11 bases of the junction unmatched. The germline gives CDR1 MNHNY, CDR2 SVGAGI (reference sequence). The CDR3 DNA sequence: TGTGCCAGCAAGACAGGGGAAGTGTATGTCACTGAAGCTTTCTTT. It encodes CASKTGEVYVTEAFF.

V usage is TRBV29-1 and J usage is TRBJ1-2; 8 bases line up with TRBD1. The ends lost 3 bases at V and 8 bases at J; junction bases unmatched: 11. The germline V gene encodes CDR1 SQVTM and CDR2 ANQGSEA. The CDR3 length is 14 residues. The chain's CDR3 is CSVDPSGGGKGYTF. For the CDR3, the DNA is TGCAGCGTTGACCCCTCAGGGGGCGGAAAGGGCTACACCTTC.

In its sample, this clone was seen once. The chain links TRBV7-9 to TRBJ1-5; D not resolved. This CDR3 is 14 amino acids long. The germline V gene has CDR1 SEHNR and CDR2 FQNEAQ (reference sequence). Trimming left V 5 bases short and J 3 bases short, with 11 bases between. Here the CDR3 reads CASSLGRNNQPQHF. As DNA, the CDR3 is TGTGCCAGCAGCCTAGGGAGGAACAATCAGCCCCAGCATTTT.